This T cell receptor (beta chain) was recorded in a study of T cell responses to AZD1222 COVID-19 vaccine. General study results and limits: Spike-specific TCR breadth and depth went up after people got two AZD1222 doses. Researchers report vaccine-associated CD4 TCRs spanning spike, with dominance at 160-218 and 743-854. Without day 14 samples, only post-peak T cell repertoires were studied.

Clones were read by immunoSEQ multiplex PCR, and TCRdb kept only the in-frame ones, dropping some. The sample has around 84,000 clones, roughly 85% seen once. After removal of 6 bases from V and 8 bases from J, the junction contained 9 bases not matched to a gene. Per the germline V gene, CDR1 is MNHEY and CDR2 is SVGAGI. This CDR3 has 14 residues. On this clone itself: The antigen is undetermined.

Second-dose recipients at about 4 or about 12 weeks were treated as one pooled group. The receptor comes from an adult who received the AZD1222 COVID-19 vaccine. This chain connects TRBV6-5 to TRBJ1-4; the match to TRBD1 covers 7 bases. Source: peripheral blood, taken 28 days after the second AZD1222 dose. CDR3 in DNA: TGTGCCAGCAGCTTTGGACAGGCTGGAGAAAAACTGTTTTTT. Translating gives CASSFGQAGEKLFF.